The 3 T cell receptor beta chains below were found in one sample sequenced in a study of neoadjuvant anti-PD-1 for oral cavity cancer. Time point noted: after neoadjuvant nivolumab, at surgical resection. Clones were read by immunoSEQ multiplex PCR, and TCRdb kept only the in-frame ones, dropping some. The profile covers under 2,500 clones, with 59% appearing a single time and 17% taken by the ten largest. Sequenced material: tumor tissue, taken after nivolumab (anti-PD-1) treatment. These receptors were taken from a person aged 40-85 years with oral cavity squamous cell carcinoma.

In this sample, this clone turned up a few times. The chain uses TRBV27 and TRBJ2-2; D not certain. V was cut by 3 bases and J by 0 bases, with 8 bases left in between. The CDR3 consists of 15 residues. Germline V gene lookup returns CDR1 MNHEY and CDR2 SMNVEV (reference sequence). CDR3 coding DNA: TGTGCCAGCAGTTTTAAGGGCACGAACACCGGGGAGCTGTTTTTT. This codes for CASSFKGTNTGELFF.

V gene TRBV9 combines with J gene TRBJ2-2, with TRBD2 identical over 10 bases. This CDR3 is 19 amino acids long. The ends lost 0 bases at V and 5 bases at J; junction bases unmatched: 13. Germline assignment: CDR1 SGDLS and CDR2 YYNGEE. CDR3 sequence reads: CASSVGFWKSSGRTGELFF. Here the CDR3 DNA reads TGTGCCAGCAGCGTAGGGTTTTGGAAGTCTAGCGGGAGAACCGGGGAGCTGTTTTTT.

This clone was recorded only once. V and J are TRBV19 and TRBJ1-1, with 10 nucleotides matching TRBD1. Germline CDR1 is LNHDA and CDR2 is SQIVND (reference sequence). The CDR3 length is 15 residues. The V segment lost 3 bases and the J segment 4 bases; nucleotides outside the gene matches: 5. The CDR3 nucleotides read TGTGCCAGTAGTATCACAAGGACAGGGGGCACTGAAGCTTTCTTT. Translation: CASSITRTGGTEAFF.